The 4 T cell receptor beta chains below all came from one sample that was sequenced in a study of control samples from healthy donors and cancer patients. Only in-frame clones appear in the TCRdb table, and some are missing; sequencing was by immunoSEQ multiplex PCR. The sample contains 45,000 to 60,000 clones, approximately 90% of which appear only once. The material sequenced was PBMCs. These receptors all come from a man between 25 and 39 years old with colorectal cancer.

The J gene is TRBJ1-6, the V gene TRBV9; tentative D call: TRBD1 (6 bases). The CDR3 is 14 residues long. Germline values: CDR1 SGDLS, CDR2 YYNGEE. V lost 2 bases and J 8 bases, leaving 11 bases between the germline ends. This chain's CDR3 is CASSVGQIYSPLHF. The CDR3 coding sequence is TGTGCCAGCAGCGTCGGACAGATTTATTCACCCCTCCACTTT.

The chain links TRBV29-1 to TRBJ1-2; 9 bases are shared with TRBD1. With 5 bases clipped from V and 3 bases from J, the junction kept 7 bases outside the gene matches. Germline CDR1 SQVTM, CDR2 ANQGSEA. The CDR3 has 14 residues. In DNA form, the CDR3 reads TGCAGCGTTCGGACAGGGGTTACGGACTATGGCTACACCTTC. Residues: CSVRTGVTDYGYTF.

The genes are TRBV5-1 and TRBJ1-5; a possible D gene is TRBD1 (5 bases). V shed 5 bases and J shed 6 bases, with 12 bases lying between them. This CDR3 region has 13 residues. Germline lookup yields CDR1 SGHRS and CDR2 YFSETQ. DNA for the CDR3: TGCGCCAGCAGGGAGGGGCTTCGTCAGCCCCAGCATTTT. Residues: CASREGLRQPQHF.

Only one count was recorded for this clone. The chain has TRBV5-6 and TRBJ1-1; D gene uncertain. The germline CDR1 and CDR2 sequences are SGHDT and YYEEEE. V dropped 7 bases and J dropped 0 bases, with 13 bases sitting between them. The CDR3 extends over 14 amino acids. CDR3 region: CASGNRTLNTEAFF. The CDR3 coding sequence is TGTGCCAGCGGTAACCGTACCTTGAACACTGAAGCTTTCTTT.